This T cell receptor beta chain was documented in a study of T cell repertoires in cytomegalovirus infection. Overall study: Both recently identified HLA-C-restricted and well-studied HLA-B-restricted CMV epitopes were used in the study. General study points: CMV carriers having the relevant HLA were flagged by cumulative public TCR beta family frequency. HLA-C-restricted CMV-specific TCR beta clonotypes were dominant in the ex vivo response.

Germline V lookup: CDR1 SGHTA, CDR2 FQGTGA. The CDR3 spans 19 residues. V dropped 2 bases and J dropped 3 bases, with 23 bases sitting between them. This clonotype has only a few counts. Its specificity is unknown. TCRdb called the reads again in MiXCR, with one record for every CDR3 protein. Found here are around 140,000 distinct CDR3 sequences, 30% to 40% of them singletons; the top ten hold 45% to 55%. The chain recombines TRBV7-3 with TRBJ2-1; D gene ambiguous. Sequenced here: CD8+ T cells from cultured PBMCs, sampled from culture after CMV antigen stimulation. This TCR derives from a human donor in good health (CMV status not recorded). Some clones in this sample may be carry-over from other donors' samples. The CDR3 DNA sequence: TGTGCCAGCAGCTTAGGGTCCAGCAAATGGGAACACTTCTACAATGAGCAGTTCTTC. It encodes CASSLGSSKWEHFYNEQFF.